Listed below are T cell receptor beta chains from one sample, sequenced in a study of cytomegalovirus exposure and HLA in healthy donors. Generated by immunoSEQ multiplex PCR, the TCRdb table keeps only in-frame clones and is missing some. Among under 80,000 clones, over 70% were seen once, and the ten largest hold just over 50%. Sequencing was done on a sample of PBMCs. The receptors derive from a middle-aged man in good health and CMV-seropositive. Both conserved end residues are part of each CDR3. A D gene is named only where the DNA matches it firmly. Some rows mark clone size as missing; the rest say once, few, many or name a class of expanded clone.

>TRBJ1-2|once|TRBV5-3|-
CARSLRQATNYGYTF
TGTGCCAGAAGCTTGCGACAGGCAACTAACTATGGCTACACCTTC
>TRBJ2-7|once|TRBV21-1|-
CASSNRGQPMHEQYF
TGTGCCAGCAGCAACAGGGGGCAGCCGATGCACGAGCAGTACTTC
>TRBJ2-5|-|TRBV7-6|-
CASTRQDLGQETQYF
TGTGCCAGCACCCGACAGGATCTAGGCCAAGAGACCCAGTACTTC
>TRBJ2-3|-|TRBV13|-
CASSRLVDTQYF
TGTGCCAGCAGCAGACTAGTGGATACGCAGTATTTT
>TRBJ2-7|-|TRBV14|-
CASSQYNRWRVYEQYF
TGTGCCAGCAGCCAATACAACAGGTGGAGGGTCTACGAGCAGTACTTC
>TRBJ1-2|-|TRBV6-1|-
CASRPPGLYGYTF
TGTGCCAGCAGACCTCCGGGACTCTATGGCTACACCTTC
>TRBJ2-3|-|TRBV10-3|-
CAISWTESGDTQYF
TGTGCCATCAGTTGGACAGAATCAGGAGATACGCAGTATTTT
>TRBJ1-2|few|TRBV19|TRBD1
CASSRITGTVYGYTF
TGTGCCAGTAGTAGGATAACCGGGACAGTATATGGCTACACCTTC
>TRBJ2-3|-|TRBV10-3|TRBD2
CAIRGSAGEADTQYF
TGTGCCATCAGAGGCTCAGCGGGAGAGGCAGATACGCAGTATTTT
>TRBJ2-7|-|TRBV6-8|TRBD1
CASSVRRCADRGLGKYEQYF
TGTGCCAGCAGTGTCCGGAGGTGTGCCGACAGGGGGTTGGGGAAATACGAGCAGTACTTC
>TRBJ2-7|-|TRBV4-2|-
CASSQDPGPNSYEQYF
TGTGCCAGCAGCCAAGATCCGGGTCCGAACTCCTACGAGCAGTACTTC
>TRBJ2-1|-|TRBV28|-
CASSLSRSGQGYNEQFF
TGTGCCAGCAGTTTATCAAGGTCTGGCCAGGGTTACAATGAGCAGTTCTTC
>TRBJ2-3|-|TRBV6-5|TRBD1
CASRRGQGWDTQYF
TGTGCCAGCAGGCGGGGACAGGGGTGGGATACGCAGTATTTT
>TRBJ2-7|-|TRBV11-2|TRBD1
CASSATGTSLYEQYF
TGTGCCAGCAGCGCGACAGGGACCTCGCTCTACGAGCAGTACTTC
>TRBJ2-5|-|TRBV5-1|TRBD2
CASSPGLAVVTQYF
TGCGCCAGCAGCCCAGGACTAGCGGTAGTTACCCAGTACTTC
>TRBJ2-7|-|TRBV6-1|TRBD2
CASSGIGTSGAYEQYF
TGTGCCAGCAGTGGAATCGGGACTAGCGGGGCCTACGAGCAGTACTTC
>TRBJ2-2|-|TRBV28|TRBD2
CASSRSGGVTGELFF
TGTGCCAGCAGCCGTAGCGGGGGGGTCACCGGGGAGCTGTTTTTT
>TRBJ2-7|-|TRBV14|TRBD1
CASSQRRDRPFSSYEQYF
TGTGCCAGCAGCCAACGGCGGGACAGGCCCTTCAGCTCCTACGAGCAGTACTTC
>TRBJ2-1|few|TRBV28|-
CASSLATIEGYYNEPFF
TGTGCCAGCAGTTTGGCGACTATCGAAGGGTATTACAATGAGCCGTTCTTC
>TRBJ1-1|-|TRBV7-3|TRBD1
CASSLGTGVDTEAFF
TGTGCCAGCAGCTTAGGGACAGGGGTGGACACTGAAGCTTTCTTT
>TRBJ1-6|-|TRBV19|TRBD1
CASSIDRVDNSPLHF
TGTGCCAGTAGTATCGACAGGGTAGATAATTCACCCCTCCACTTT
>TRBJ2-3|-|TRBV5-4|-
CASSPLTRGTPGTDTQYF
TGTGCCAGCAGCCCCCTGACTCGCGGGACCCCTGGCACAGATACGCAGTATTTT
>TRBJ2-5|-|TRBV28|TRBD1
CASIRDRGRLETQYF
TGTGCCAGCATACGCGACAGGGGGCGGTTAGAGACCCAGTACTTC
>TRBJ1-3|-|TRBV9|TRBD1
CASSVGDRGPIYF
TGTGCCAGCAGCGTGGGCGACAGGGGTCCCATATATTTT
>TRBJ2-7|-|TRBV19|TRBD1
CASSMPGGSYEQYF
TGTGCCAGTAGTATGCCAGGGGGAAGCTACGAGCAGTACTTC
>TRBJ2-7|-|TRBV30|-
CAWSPDRAYEQYF
TGTGCCTGGAGTCCAGACAGAGCCTACGAGCAGTACTTC
>TRBJ2-7|-|TRBV6-5|-
CASSYSSRGSYEQYF
TGTGCCAGCAGTTACTCGAGCAGGGGCTCATACGAGCAGTACTTC
>TRBJ2-1|-|TRBV5-1|TRBD1
CASSHGTGGNEQFF
TGCGCCAGCAGCCACGGGACAGGGGGCAATGAGCAGTTCTTC
>TRBJ1-1|-|TRBV5-4|-
CAATRALSSTEAFF
TGTGCAGCTACCAGGGCGTTATCGAGCACTGAAGCTTTCTTT
>TRBJ2-3|-|TRBV29-1|TRBD1
CSVVTGADTQYF
TGCAGCGTCGTGACAGGGGCAGATACGCAGTATTTT
>TRBJ2-7|-|TRBV6-1|TRBD1
CASQRWTGETYEQYF
TGTGCCAGCCAAAGATGGACAGGAGAAACCTACGAGCAGTACTTC
>TRBJ2-2|-|TRBV27|-
CASSFFQGNTGELFF
TGTGCCAGCAGTTTCTTTCAGGGGAACACCGGGGAGCTGTTTTTT
>TRBJ2-1|-|TRBV10-1|-
CASRGECSYNEQFF
TGCGCCAGCAGGGGAGAATGCTCCTACAATGAGCAGTTCTTC
>TRBJ2-2|-|TRBV7-9|-
CASSLAALSGLGTTGELFF
TGTGCCAGCAGCTTAGCCGCCTTGAGCGGGCTAGGGACCACCGGGGAGCTGTTTTTT
>TRBJ1-2|-|TRBV2|-
CAREGYTF
TGTGCCAGGGAGGGCTACACCTTC
>TRBJ2-5|few|TRBV2|TRBD2
CASSAGLAGEGEETQYF
TGTGCCAGCAGTGCTGGACTAGCGGGAGAAGGGGAAGAGACCCAGTACTTC
>TRBJ1-2|once|TRBV30|-
CAWSGRDYGYTF
TGTGCCTGGAGTGGTCGAGACTATGGCTACACCTTC
>TRBJ1-5|once|TRBV30|-
CAWSTGQPPYSNQPQHF
TGTGCCTGGAGTACCGGACAACCTCCTTATAGCAATCAGCCCCAGCATTTT
>TRBJ2-7|-|TRBV5-6|TRBD2
CASSLVLAGVYEQYF
TGTGCCAGCAGCTTGGTACTAGCGGGAGTCTACGAGCAGTACTTC
>TRBJ2-3|-|TRBV27|TRBD2
CASSILAGVGTDTQYF
TGTGCCAGCAGTATACTAGCGGGAGTTGGGACAGATACGCAGTATTTT
>TRBJ2-3|-|TRBV30|TRBD2
CAWSLSGGPLLDTQYF
TGTGCCTGGAGTCTTAGCGGGGGGCCTCTCTTGGATACGCAGTATTTT
>TRBJ1-5|-|TRBV6-5|-
CASSYSGQGPQHF
TGTGCCAGCAGTTACTCAGGGCAGGGGCCCCAGCATTTT
>TRBJ1-1|-|TRBV5-8|-
CASSFTGRGRQSTEAFF
TGTGCCAGCAGCTTCACGGGCAGGGGAAGACAAAGTACTGAAGCTTTCTTT
>TRBJ2-7|-|TRBV2|TRBD2
CASSELAGQYF
TGTGCCAGCAGTGAATTAGCGGGGCAGTACTTC
>TRBJ1-5|-|TRBV6-5|TRBD1
CASSSGGGGQPQHF
TGTGCCAGCAGTTCAGGGGGCGGAGGTCAGCCCCAGCATTTT
>TRBJ1-1|-|TRBV6-5|-
CASSYQAKANTEAFF
TGTGCCAGCAGTTATCAGGCGAAAGCGAACACTGAAGCTTTCTTT